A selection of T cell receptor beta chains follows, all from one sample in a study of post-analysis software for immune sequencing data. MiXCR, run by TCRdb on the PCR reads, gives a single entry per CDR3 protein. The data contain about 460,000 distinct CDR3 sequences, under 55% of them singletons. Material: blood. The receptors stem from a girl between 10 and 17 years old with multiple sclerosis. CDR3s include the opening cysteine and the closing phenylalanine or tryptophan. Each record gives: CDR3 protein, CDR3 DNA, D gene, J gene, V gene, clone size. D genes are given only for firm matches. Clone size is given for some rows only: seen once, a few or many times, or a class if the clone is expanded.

CDR3 protein: CASTTSNQPQHF
CDR3 DNA: TGTGCCAGCACGACTAGCAATCAGCCCCAGCATTTT
D gene: -
J gene: TRBJ1-5
V gene: TRBV6-1
clone size: -

CDR3 protein: CASSSVGQPQHF
CDR3 DNA: TGTGCCAGCAGTTCAGTGGGTCAGCCCCAGCATTTT
D gene: -
J gene: TRBJ1-5
V gene: TRBV28
clone size: -

CDR3 protein: CASSERAVTTDTQYF
CDR3 DNA: TGTGCCAGCAGTGAACGAGCGGTTACCACAGATACGCAGTATTTT
D gene: -
J gene: TRBJ2-3
V gene: TRBV2
clone size: -

CDR3 protein: CASSQASGPLYNEQFF
CDR3 DNA: TGCGCCAGCAGCCAAGCTAGCGGGCCTCTCTACAATGAGCAGTTCTTC
D gene: TRBD2
J gene: TRBJ2-1
V gene: TRBV4-1
clone size: few

CDR3 protein: CSAPGRVGNQPQHF
CDR3 DNA: TGCAGTGCTCCGGGCAGGGTGGGCAATCAGCCCCAGCATTTT
D gene: -
J gene: TRBJ1-5
V gene: TRBV20-1
clone size: -

CDR3 protein: CASSLRTSGKETQYF
CDR3 DNA: TGTGCCAGCAGTTTACGGACTAGCGGGAAAGAGACCCAGTACTTC
D gene: TRBD2
J gene: TRBJ2-5
V gene: TRBV12-3/TRBV12-4
clone size: -

CDR3 protein: CASSPMTGRRDYEQYF
CDR3 DNA: TGTGCCAGCAGCCCCATGACAGGAAGAAGGGACTACGAGCAGTACTTC
D gene: -
J gene: TRBJ2-7
V gene: TRBV6-2/TRBV6-3
clone size: -

CDR3 protein: CASSYGDVADEQYF
CDR3 DNA: TGTGCCAGCAGTTACGGGGACGTTGCGGACGAGCAGTACTTC
D gene: -
J gene: TRBJ2-7
V gene: TRBV6-2/TRBV6-3
clone size: -

CDR3 protein: CASSLPSSGRPDTQYF
CDR3 DNA: TGTGCCAGCAGCCTCCCCTCCAGCGGGAGACCCGATACGCAGTATTTT
D gene: TRBD2
J gene: TRBJ2-3
V gene: TRBV3-1
clone size: -

CDR3 protein: CSARSGGPQETQYF
CDR3 DNA: TGCAGTGCTAGGTCGGGAGGCCCACAAGAGACCCAGTACTTC
D gene: TRBD2
J gene: TRBJ2-5
V gene: TRBV20-1
clone size: -